The TCR beta chain described here comes from a study of blood T cell repertoires in COVID-19 (dated by TCRdb to 2019 to 2021). Some background on the complete study: Collaborator samples came from the United States, Italy and Spain and covered acute and convalescent phases of COVID-19. The material from the prospective study consisted of cDNA or gDNA derived from T cells, B-cell-depleted T cells, or PBMCs. Subjects who had been exposed to COVID-19, were actively infected with it, or had recovered from it provided the deeply sampled blood TCRbeta repertoires that made up the dataset. The repertoires were released in a freely available public database meant as a resource for research on the immune response to SARS-CoV-2. The samples were drawn from two sources: the first 160 participants of the ongoing ImmuneRACE study, and 1,254 subjects contributed by 6 global collaborators. The sample metadata nearly always contained a de-identified subject ID, COVID-19 status, age in years and sex. HLA class I and class II types, where available, came from metadata supplied by the sample provider rather than from assay-based typing.

Each collaborating institution followed its own protocols to collect whole blood in K2EDTA tubes. For TCRbeta analysis, collaborators shipped samples as frozen whole blood, isolated PBMCs, or DNA extracted from either of those sample types. Per the germline V gene, MGHRA is the CDR1 and YSYEKL is the CDR2. The CDR3 sequence holds 16 residues, the cysteine and phenylalanine included. Only the CDR3 portion is preserved as DNA: 48 bases, with reading frame beginning at the first base. V is pared back by 2 bases and J by 5 bases, with 16 bases lying between the germline termini. Findings and caveats that apply to the study as a whole: How much clinical and demographic metadata was included differed by source and by participant, and the metadata was provided uncurated.

TCRbeta CDR3 regions were amplified from genomic DNA by means of the immunoSEQ Assay, a bias-controlled multiplex PCR. The published analysis was carried out like this. Within the assay, amplification of reference gene primers was used to estimate how many nucleated cells each sample contained. To quantify the absolute abundance of each unique TCRbeta CDR3 rearrangement, sequence reads were collapsed and filtered. Productive Simpson clonality was computed per sample as the square root of Simpson's diversity index over productive rearrangements. What TCRdb holds here is the immuneACCESS table cut down to in-frame rearrangements. Part of the clones is not present; checked against another copy, under half of the missing clones reflect an unresolved V gene, and the others are unexplained. D and trimming were read from the DNA, whereas the V and J calls and clone size are those reported in that table. This sample gives about 88,000 clones in total; roughly nine tenths of them show up just once. Together, the top ten hold more than 14% of the sample.

Points on this clone: Its antigen specificity is not known. No much larger clonotype is one base removed from it; base qualities were not supplied.

The sequence came from a male donor with acute or convalescent COVID-19. The specimen sequenced was peripheral blood. Recombination connected TRBV4-1 to TRBJ1-3; a tentative D call is TRBD1 (5 bases match). In nucleotide form, the sequence is TGCGCCAGCAGCCAATCCCCCGGGGGGGACCGAAACACCATATATTTT. This is translated as CASSQSPGGDRNTIYF.